The T cell receptor (beta chain) described here comes from a study of OX40 agonist ivuxolimab in advanced cancers. Whole-study context: The mean age was approximately 60 years, ranging from roughly 23 to 90, with more than 70% of participants male. Notes on the study in general: On average, a greater number of expanded clones characterised CD8+ T cells relative to CD4+.

This clone was seen a single time. What it binds is not known. Here immunoSEQ multiplex PCR was the method, and the copy in TCRdb shows in-frame clones only, minus some. This sample has roughly 79,000 clones; roughly 80% occur once, and the top ten carry 0.45% to 0.6%. The CDR3 extends over 16 amino acids. Germline assignment: CDR1 KGHSH and CDR2 LQKENI. Unmatched junction bases numbered 9, after V lost 1 base and J lost 6 bases. This clonotype originated in an adult with an advanced solid tumor such as melanoma, head and neck, liver or kidney cancer. The genes are TRBV18 and TRBJ2-7, with 10 positions matching TRBD1. Sequencing was performed on CD4+ or CD8+ T cells sorted from blood, taken in a trial of the OX40 agonist ivuxolimab. This CDR3 reads CASSPRLRDRGGEQYF. In DNA, the CDR3 is TGTGCCAGCTCACCACGCCTTCGGGACAGGGGAGGCGAGCAGTACTTC.